The rows below give T cell receptor beta chains drawn from one sample of a study of Tregs in tolerant kidney transplant recipients. The protocol was immunoSEQ multiplex PCR, while the TCRdb copy is restricted to in-frame clones and leaves out a portion. The profile shows 50,000 to 65,000 clones, 70% to 90% of them singletons. This specimen was CD4+ T cells from blood (PBMCs), taken 6 months after the transplant. These receptors all come from a human patient who received a combined kidney and bone marrow transplant. Part of the T cells may come from the graft donor. Both conserved end residues are part of each CDR3. A D gene is named only where the DNA matches it firmly. Expanded clones get a size class; other rows say once, few or many, or leave the size out.

TGTGCCAGCAGCTTATTTCAGGAGACCCAGTACTTC | CASSLFQETQYF | - | TRBJ2-5 | - | TRBV7-8
TGTGCCAGCAGCTTAGGTCAGGGAGGCGTCTATGGCTACACCTTC | CASSLGQGGVYGYTF | - | TRBJ1-2 | once | TRBV11-2
TGCGCCAGCAGCCAAGATGTGGCAGGGTGGTACCAAGAGACCCAGTACTTC | CASSQDVAGWYQETQYF | - | TRBJ2-5 | - | TRBV4-3
TGTGCCAGCAGCATAACCGGGACAGTCGAGAATGAAGCTTTCTTT | CASSITGTVENEAFF | TRBD1 | TRBJ1-1 | - | TRBV11-2
TGTGCCATCAGACCCCGACTAGCGGACACAGATACGCAGTATTTT | CAIRPRLADTDTQYF | TRBD2 | TRBJ2-3 | once | TRBV10-3
TGTGCCAGCAGCTTCCCCCTACAGGGGGCTCACGAGCAGTACTTC | CASSFPLQGAHEQYF | TRBD1 | TRBJ2-7 | - | TRBV7-9
TGTGCCAGCAGCCAAGAAGAGGACAGCTACAATGAGCAGTTCTTC | CASSQEEDSYNEQFF | - | TRBJ2-1 | - | TRBV4-2
TGTGCCAGCAGCCGTGGACAGGGCTCGGGAAACACCATATATTTT | CASSRGQGSGNTIYF | TRBD1 | TRBJ1-3 | once | TRBV5-6
TGCGCCAGCAGTATGGGGCGGGAACGCGTCCAAGAGACCCAGTACTTC | CASSMGRERVQETQYF | - | TRBJ2-5 | - | TRBV5-1
TGTGCCATCAGTGAGGTCCCAGGGGATGGCTACACCTTC | CAISEVPGDGYTF | - | TRBJ1-2 | - | TRBV10-3
TGTGCCAGCAGTCCCCGGGACAGGGATTTGGACGAGCAGTACTTC | CASSPRDRDLDEQYF | TRBD1 | TRBJ2-7 | - | TRBV2
TGTGCCAGCAGCCCTCGGGAGGGCCATGAAGATACGCAGTATTTT | CASSPREGHEDTQYF | TRBD2 | TRBJ2-3 | - | TRBV7-3
TGTGCCAGCAGCTTAGGCGGGACCGGGGAGCTGTTTTTT | CASSLGGTGELFF | - | TRBJ2-2 | - | TRBV7-7
TGTGCCAGCAGTTACTCGAGGGCCTATGGCTACACCTTC | CASSYSRAYGYTF | - | TRBJ1-2 | - | TRBV6-5
TGTGCCAGCAGCCAAGAAAGGGACAGCTCTGGGGCCAACGTCCTGACTTTC | CASSQERDSSGANVLTF | TRBD1 | TRBJ2-6 | - | TRBV4-2
TGTGCCAGCAGCTTAGGGCGGAGCAATCAGCCCCAGCATTTT | CASSLGRSNQPQHF | - | TRBJ1-5 | - | TRBV7-2
TGTGCCAGCAGTGATATGAGCACAGATACGCAGTATTTT | CASSDMSTDTQYF | - | TRBJ2-3 | - | TRBV2
TGTGCCAGCACCGAGACAGGGTTTCTCGTGAACACTGAAGCTTTCTTT | CASTETGFLVNTEAFF | TRBD1 | TRBJ1-1 | - | TRBV6-4
TGTGCCAGCTCACTCGGGACAGGGGCAGCCTACGAGCAGTACTTC | CASSLGTGAAYEQYF | TRBD1 | TRBJ2-7 | - | TRBV18
TGCAGCGGGAGGGCAACTAATGAAAAACTGTTTTTT | CSGRATNEKLFF | - | TRBJ1-4 | - | TRBV29-1
TGTGCCTGGAGTGTAAGGGGCTACGAGCAGTACTTC | CAWSVRGYEQYF | - | TRBJ2-7 | - | TRBV30
TGCGCCAGCAGCCAAGATTCTCAGTATTCAGATACGCAGTATTTT | CASSQDSQYSDTQYF | - | TRBJ2-3 | - | TRBV4-3
TGTGCCAGCAGCCAAATCTTCAGGGGTAACACTGAAGCTTTCTTT | CASSQIFRGNTEAFF | - | TRBJ1-1 | - | TRBV13
TGTGCCAGCAGCAACAGGGTTAACTATGGCTACACCTTC | CASSNRVNYGYTF | - | TRBJ1-2 | - | TRBV7-2
TGTGCCAGCAGTTTATCAGGGGGCAATTTCTACGAGCAGTACTTC | CASSLSGGNFYEQYF | TRBD1 | TRBJ2-7 | - | TRBV28
TGTGCCAGCAGCTTAAAAGGGGGAGCAGGGGGTTCCAATCAGCCCCAGCATTTT | CASSLKGGAGGSNQPQHF | TRBD1 | TRBJ1-5 | - | TRBV7-2
TGTGCCAGCAGCTTAGGTTACAGTTCCTCGATATATAGCAATCAGCCCCAGCATTTT | CASSLGYSSSIYSNQPQHF | - | TRBJ1-5 | - | TRBV7-3
TGTGCCAGCAGCCAAGACAAAAGGGGGAACACTGAAGCTTTCTTT | CASSQDKRGNTEAFF | - | TRBJ1-1 | - | TRBV4-2
TGTGCCAGCAGCATACAGGGGGCAGGAGATACGCAGTATTTT | CASSIQGAGDTQYF | TRBD1 | TRBJ2-3 | - | TRBV9
TGTGCCAGCAGCTTGCGGGCCTCCGGGGGGGCCGATTCCTACGAGCAGTACTTC | CASSLRASGGADSYEQYF | TRBD2 | TRBJ2-7 | - | TRBV5-5
TGTGCCAGCAGCAACTCAACAGGGATTAACACCGGGGAGCTGTTTTTT | CASSNSTGINTGELFF | - | TRBJ2-2 | once | TRBV21-1
TGCGCCAGCAGATCGGGAGTCATCACCGGGGAGCTGTTTTTT | CASRSGVITGELFF | - | TRBJ2-2 | - | TRBV5-1
TGTGCCAGCAGTGATCTTGGCCCCGGGAACATGAACACCGGGGAGCTGTTTTTT | CASSDLGPGNMNTGELFF | - | TRBJ2-2 | - | TRBV25-1
TGTGCCAGCAGCTTTTCGTCTCAGGGGGCAGATACGCAGTATTTT | CASSFSSQGADTQYF | TRBD1 | TRBJ2-3 | - | TRBV7-8
TGCGCCAGCCCTTGTGGGACAGGGTTAGTGGAGACCCAGTACTTC | CASPCGTGLVETQYF | TRBD1 | TRBJ2-5 | - | TRBV5-1
TGTGCCAGTAGTGGGTATCCGTCTAGCGGGAGTAACGAGCAGTACTTC | CASSGYPSSGSNEQYF | TRBD2 | TRBJ2-7 | - | TRBV19
TGTGCCAGCAGCTTCAAGCCTCAGGACAGGGCTGAAGAGACCCAGTACTTC | CASSFKPQDRAEETQYF | TRBD1 | TRBJ2-5 | - | TRBV7-9
TGCGCCAGCAGCTGGGGACTAGCGGGAGGCAATGAGCAGTTCTTC | CASSWGLAGGNEQFF | TRBD2 | TRBJ2-1 | - | TRBV5-1
TGTGCCAGTAGTACCTACAGGGGGCGTGGGAACACTGAAGCTTTCTTT | CASSTYRGRGNTEAFF | TRBD1 | TRBJ1-1 | few | TRBV19
TGTGCCAGTGACCCCGGGACAGCGAGCACAGATACGCAGTATTTT | CASDPGTASTDTQYF | TRBD1 | TRBJ2-3 | - | TRBV28
TGTGCCACCAGCCATGATTTCGACCAGGGGGCTCATGGCTACACCTTC | CATSHDFDQGAHGYTF | TRBD1 | TRBJ1-2 | - | TRBV15
TGTGCCAGCAGCCGCACGCGGCAGGGGAATTCACCCCTCCACTTT | CASSRTRQGNSPLHF | - | TRBJ1-6 | - | TRBV14
TGTGCCTGGAGTCTCCCGGTACAGGTTACCAATTCCATGAACACTGAAGCTTTCTTT | CAWSLPVQVTNSMNTEAFF | - | TRBJ1-1 | - | TRBV30
TGTGCCAGCAGCCTCCCGGACAGGGAATCCCAAGCTTTCTTT | CASSLPDRESQAFF | TRBD1 | TRBJ1-1 | - | TRBV4-2
TGTGCCAGCAGCCCGCGGGGGGGAGACACTGAAGCTTTCTTT | CASSPRGGDTEAFF | - | TRBJ1-1 | - | TRBV7-6
TGTGCTAGCAGCTTCGGGCTAGCCGCATACCAAGAGACCCAGTACTTC | CASSFGLAAYQETQYF | - | TRBJ2-5 | - | TRBV5-5
TGTGCCAGCAGTGACAGGGCAAACCGGCTCATGAACACTGAAGCTTTCTTT | CASSDRANRLMNTEAFF | TRBD1 | TRBJ1-1 | once | TRBV28
TGTGCCAGCAGTTTCCACCCGACTAGCGGGGCTGGTGAGCAGTTCTTC | CASSFHPTSGAGEQFF | TRBD2 | TRBJ2-1 | once | TRBV27
TGCGCCAGCAGCTTGGCCCGGACCGCGGGTGGCTACACCTTC | CASSLARTAGGYTF | - | TRBJ1-2 | - | TRBV5-1
TGCAGCGTCTCGGACAGACAGTTGGGGGGCTACACCTTC | CSVSDRQLGGYTF | - | TRBJ1-2 | - | TRBV29-1
TGTGCCAGCAGAAGACAGCGACAGAACACTGAAGCTTTCTTT | CASRRQRQNTEAFF | - | TRBJ1-1 | - | TRBV6-6
TGTGCCAGCAGCTTTGAACATAGCGGGAGTTCGAATGAGCAGTTCTTC | CASSFEHSGSSNEQFF | TRBD2 | TRBJ2-1 | - | TRBV11-3
TGTGCCAGCAGCATACAAGAAGCGGGTAGCACTGAAGCTTTCTTT | CASSIQEAGSTEAFF | - | TRBJ1-1 | - | TRBV13
TGTGCCAGCAGCTTAGATCGGCGGGGCTCCTACGAGCAGTACTTC | CASSLDRRGSYEQYF | - | TRBJ2-7 | - | TRBV11-2